This passage covers 19 T cell receptor beta chains from one sample sequenced in a study of blood T cells in healthy people across ages. The authors ran a second PCR of roughly 6 to 11 cycles using a sample-barcoded 5' primer and a J-beta primer mix. TCRdb analysed the 5' RACE reads with MiXCR anew, one entry per CDR3 protein. The table has hundreds of thousands of distinct CDR3 sequences, less than 45% seen once. The sequenced material came from blood. These TCRs come from an elderly man in good health.

The chain links TRBV20-1 to TRBJ2-1; 8 bases fit TRBD2. CDR3 size: 14 residues. V dropped 5 bases and J dropped 5; count of bases not matched to a gene: 8. Germline CDR1 and CDR2: DFQATT and SNEGSKA (reference sequence). In DNA, the CDR3 is TGCAGTGCTGGGCATGGGACTAGAGACAATGAGCAGTTCTTC. Its protein product is CSAGHGTRDNEQFF.

In its sample, this clonotype was seen a few times. The genes are TRBV24-1 and TRBJ2-7; the match to TRBD1 covers 7 bases. The DNA matches TRBJ2-5 better at its end, which makes the J call doubtful. Germline V gives CDR1 KGHDR, CDR2 SFDVKD. The CDR3 has 15 residues. CDR3 in DNA: TGTGCCACCAGTGATACCGGGACAGTAGGCGAGACCCAGTACTTC. Encoded protein: CATSDTGTVGETQYF.

This clonotype was counted a few times. V usage is TRBV4-3 and J usage is TRBJ2-7, with 10 bases lining up with TRBD1. Trimming cost V 0 bases and J 9 bases; bases outside gene matches: 8. This CDR3 has 15 residues. Per germline, CDR1 LGHNA and CDR2 YSLEER. CDR3 bases: TGCGCCAGCAGCCAAGAGGGGACAGGGGCGATCAGGCAGTACTTC. Translation: CASSQEGTGAIRQYF.

V usage is TRBV15 and J usage is TRBJ1-2, with D unresolved. Trimming removed 1 base at V and 3 bases at J, with 9 bases between. This CDR3 contains 14 residues. Germline lookup yields CDR1 LNHNV and CDR2 YYDKDF (reference sequence). The CDR3 region has the DNA TGTGCCACCAGCAGAGGATTAAGTGACTATGGCTACACCTTC. Translation gives CATSRGLSDYGYTF.

This clonotype was recorded a few times. V and J are TRBV5-4 and TRBJ1-3; D is perhaps TRBD1 (5 bases). V was trimmed by 4 bases and J by 5 bases, leaving 16 bases between them. Germline-derived CDR1 and CDR2 are SGHNT and YYREEE (reference sequence). The CDR3 contains 15 residues. CDR3 protein: CASSGTGNRRNTIYF. The DNA for the CDR3 is TGTGCCAGCAGCGGGACGGGGAATAGGAGAAACACCATATATTTT.

Many counts were recorded for this clonotype. V usage is TRBV6-6 and J usage is TRBJ2-6; TRBD1 matches 8 bases. J was trimmed by 3 bases and V by 7 bases; bases with no gene match: 8. The germline V gene encodes CDR1 MNHNY and CDR2 SVGAGI (reference sequence). This CDR3 region has 16 residues. The CDR3 here is CASTGQGAGGANVLTF. CDR3 DNA sequence: TGTGCCAGCACGGGTCAGGGGGCTGGTGGGGCCAACGTCCTGACTTTC.

In this sample, this clonotype turned up many times. This sequence may be a read error, since a much larger clone differs from it by one base. V is TRBV29-1 and J is TRBJ2-5; D gene unclear. CDR3 length equals 13 residues. V was pared by 4 bases and J by 2 bases, with 11 bases between. Germline lookup yields CDR1 SQVTM and CDR2 ANQGSEA. This chain's CDR3 is CSVVDGFQETQYF. For the CDR3, the DNA is TGCAGCGTTGTTGATGGCTTTCAAGAGACCCAGTACTTC.

The CDR3 protein is CATSPSLGYDEQYF. The CDR3 DNA follows: TGTGCCACCAGTCCTTCGCTAGGGTACGATGAGCAGTACTTC. This sequence joins TRBV15 and TRBJ2-5; unclear D gene. CDR1 and CDR2 from the germline V gene are LNHNV and YYDKDF (reference sequence). This CDR3 region has 14 residues. V shed 6 bases and J shed 11 bases, with 22 bases lying between them.

The chain recombines TRBV14 with TRBJ2-7; TRBD1 agrees at 8 bases. There are 15 residues in the CDR3. CDR1 is SGHDN and CDR2 is FVKESK in the germline V gene. J was trimmed by 2 bases and V by 5 bases; bases with no gene match: 8. In DNA, the CDR3 is TGTGCCAGCAGCTACGGACAGGGTTTCGCCTACGAGCAGTACTTC. Protein: CASSYGQGFAYEQYF.

This clonotype was counted between two and nine times. CDR3 sequence (DNA): TGTGCCAGCAGAGGGACAGGAGGTACAACTAATGAAAAACTGTTTTTT. It codes for CASRGTGGTTNEKLFF. The J gene is TRBJ1-4, the V gene TRBV25-1; 8 bases match TRBD1. The CDR3 is 16 amino acids. The V segment lost 6 bases and the J segment 0 bases; nucleotides outside the gene matches: 6. Germline CDR1 and CDR2: MGHDK and SYGVNS.

This clonotype was seen only once. The chain uses TRBV15 and TRBJ2-1; TRBD1 agrees at 10 bases. The germline CDR1 and CDR2 sequences are LNHNV and YYDKDF (reference sequence). V shed 5 bases, J shed 5 bases, and the junction held 6 bases outside the gene matches. The CDR3 is 15 amino acids. This CDR3 is CATSPGQGKNNEQFF. CDR3 in DNA: TGTGCCACCAGCCCGGGACAGGGGAAAAACAATGAGCAGTTCTTC.

The rearrangement links TRBV7-9 to TRBJ2-3; D is unresolved. The CDR3 runs 13 residues. Germline V CDR1 and CDR2: SEHNR, FQNEAQ (reference sequence). V dropped 2 bases and J dropped 9 bases, with 12 bases sitting between them. CDR3 DNA: TGTGCCAGCAGCTTAAGACGAGATGGCACGCAGTATTTT. It yields the protein CASSLRRDGTQYF.

There are many counts of this clonotype. The chain recombines TRBV4-3 with TRBJ2-3; 7 bases agree with TRBD2. CDR3 size: 16 residues. From germline, CDR1 is LGHNA and CDR2 YSLEER. Germline trimming cut 5 bases from V and 5 bases from J; bases unmatched to any gene: 13. The CDR3 reads CASSVSGALSGDTQYF. Here the CDR3 DNA reads TGCGCCAGCAGCGTGAGCGGGGCCTTATCGGGAGATACGCAGTATTTT.

This clonotype was counted a few times. This rearrangement joins TRBV6-5 to TRBJ2-3; 11 nucleotides line up with TRBD1. Trimming removed 3 bases from V and 4 bases from J; junction bases left unmatched: 3. The germline CDR1 and CDR2 sequences are MNHEY and SVGAGI. CDR3 length equals 15 residues. The DNA for the CDR3 is TGTGCCAGCAGTTATGGGGACAGGGGGTCAGATACGCAGTATTTT. Its protein product is CASSYGDRGSDTQYF.

The V and J genes are TRBV6-2 or TRBV6-3 and TRBJ2-3, with D possibly TRBD2 on 7 matching bases. This CDR3 contains 18 residues. Germline assignment: CDR1 MNHEY and CDR2 SVGEGT. Trimming removed 4 bases from V and 1 base from J, with 21 bases in between. The CDR3 protein is CASSSDHGGAIGTDTQYF. The CDR3 coding sequence is TGTGCCAGCAGTTCGGATCATGGGGGGGCGATTGGCACAGATACGCAGTATTTT.

This clonotype was seen more than once but under ten times. This chain links TRBV10-1 with TRBJ2-3; TRBD1 matches 8 bases. The CDR3 loop spans 16 amino acids. The germline CDR1 and CDR2 sequences are WNHNN and SYGVQD (reference sequence). With V trimmed by 0 bases and J by 1 base, 3 bases remained unmatched. DNA for the CDR3: TGCGCCAGCAGTGAGTCGATACAGGGGGGCACAGATACGCAGTATTTT. Amino acid sequence: CASSESIQGGTDTQYF.

The V and J genes are TRBV6-2 or TRBV6-3 and TRBJ2-1; perhaps TRBD1 as D (6 bases). CDR1 and CDR2 from the germline V gene are MNHEY and SVGEGT. Trimming left V 8 bases short and J 7 bases short, with 15 bases between. CDR3 length: 13 residues. The CDR3 region is CASDQGLENEQFF. CDR3 DNA sequence: TGTGCCAGCGATCAGGGGCTGGAAAATGAGCAGTTCTTC.

A word on this clonotype: This clone may be a read error of a much larger clone one base away. DNA for the CDR3: TGTGCCAGCAGCTTCTTCCAGAGGGCGTTCGCCTCTGGGGCCAACGTCCTGACTTTC. As protein: CASSFFQRAFASGANVLTF. The chain uses TRBV7-2 and TRBJ2-6; perhaps TRBD2 as D (5 bases). Looked up from germline, CDR1 is SGHTA and CDR2 is FQGNSA. Trimming pared 3 bases from V and 0 bases from J, leaving 18 bases between. CDR3 length: 19 residues. Full variable domain (remainder filled in from reference TRBV7-2 and TRBJ2-6): GAGVSQSPSNKVTEKGKDVELRCDPISGHTALYWYRQSLGQGLEFLIYFQGNSAPDKSGLPSDRFSAERTGGSVSTLTIQRTQQEDSAVYLCASSFFQRAFASGANVLTFGAGSRLTVL.

This clonotype was detected only a few times. CDR3 nucleotides: TGCGCCAGCAGGAACCTTAATACAGGGACAGATACGCAGTATTTT. Protein sequence: CASRNLNTGTDTQYF. The rearrangement uses TRBV10-2 and TRBJ2-3, with D perhaps TRBD1 (6 bases). Germline-derived CDR1 and CDR2 are WSHSY and SAAADI. This CDR3 has 15 residues. Trimming removed 6 bases at V and 3 bases at J, with 16 bases between.